Sequencing of this T cell receptor (beta chain) was carried out in a study of T cell changes during pregnancy in multiple sclerosis (dated by TCRdb to between 2018 and 2020). About the full investigation: The study examined how the T cell repertoire changed over the course of pregnancy in women with multiple sclerosis.

The receptor library was made with the immunoSEQ multiplex PCR assay. TCRdb carries this immuneACCESS record with in-frame sequences only. Its versions omit some clonotypes, under half of them owing to an unresolved V gene in the studies checked, with the rest unexplained. This sample has roughly 57,000 clones in its table, and approximately 92% of those were observed once. The biggest ten clones account for approximately 0.69% of the sample. Inclusive of the bounding cysteine and phenylalanine, the CDR3 is 15 residues long. The entry retains the CDR3 DNA only, 45 bases that are in frame from base 1. At the junction V is shortened by 3 bases and J by 9 bases, with 15 bases in between. From a lookup of the germline V gene (reference sequence), CDR1 and CDR2 are MNHEY and SMNVEV. As concerns this clone: Its antigen target is currently unknown. Per-base qualities were not stored, and no clone one base away is much larger.

This sequence originates from a female donor with multiple sclerosis, enrolled in a pregnancy study. The starting material was CD4+ T cells from peripheral blood mononuclear cells, obtained after pregnancy. Here the chain combines TRBV27 and TRBJ1-6; the D gene is perhaps TRBD1, on 6 matching bases. The CDR3 region has the sequence CASSLHRAVVSPLHF. The sequenced DNA: TGTGCCAGCAGTTTGCACAGGGCGGTGGTTTCACCCCTCCACTTT.